This T cell receptor beta chain was obtained from a study of T cells after yellow fever vaccination. About the study: CD3, CD45RA, CCR7 and CD95 defined the sorted EM, EMRA, CM and Tscm memory subsets.

One entry per CDR3 protein results from TCRdb running MiXCR on the 5' RACE reads. Of 10,000 or so distinct CDR3 sequences listed, under 6.5% are singletons. J was trimmed by 8 bases and V by 10 bases; bases with no gene match: 22. The CDR3 contains 18 residues. Germline V gene lookup returns CDR1 WNHNN and CDR2 SYGVQD (reference sequence). Sample share makes this clonotype medium-sized. The chain is built from TRBV10-1 and TRBJ2-1, with 11 nucleotides matching TRBD2. This material consisted of PBMCs, either bulk or a sorted T-cell subset (CD4+, CD8+, memory, or dextramer-sorted; not recorded which), taken on the day of the yellow fever booster vaccination. This receptor was identified in a man between 25 and 39 years old who received the YFV17D yellow fever vaccine. CDR3 residues: CANLSRGLAEPWGDEQFF. DNA of the CDR3: TGCGCCAACTTAAGCCGGGGACTAGCGGAGCCCTGGGGGGATGAGCAGTTCTTC.